One sample yielded the 14 T cell receptor beta chains listed below, sequenced in a study of shared clonotypes between healthy human individuals (dated by TCRdb to about 2020). CD8 naive samples were CD45RO-negative cells positively selected for CCR7, giving a CD45RA+CCR7+ population that excluded TemRA cells. The method was the immunoSEQ multiplex PCR assay. TCRdb obtained this table from immuneACCESS and retained in-frame rearrangements with V and J assigned. These tables miss some clones; where compared with another copy, unresolved V genes account for less than half of the shortfall, and the remainder is unexplained. The sample includes over 2,000,000 clones, with 80% to 95% observed a single time. Together, the top ten hold approximately 1.7% of the sample. The material sequenced was naive CD8+ T cells from PBMCs. Per the publication, the cell subset or site label means: CD45RA+CCR7+. Receptor source: a man between 18 and 29 years old in good health. Some clones in this sample may be carry-over from other donors' samples.

The rearrangement links TRBV27 to TRBJ2-1; 9 nucleotides match TRBD1. Looked up from germline, CDR1 is MNHEY and CDR2 is SMNVEV (reference sequence). The J segment lost 8 bases and the V segment lost 2 bases, leaving 7 bases of the junction unmatched. This CDR3 has 15 residues. DNA of the CDR3: TGTGCCAGCAGTTTACCGGGACAGGGTGTCCATGAGCAGTTCTTC. Protein product: CASSLPGQGVHEQFF.

The CDR3: CASSWAVNRAGTEAFF. In DNA, the CDR3 is TGTGCCAGCAGTTGGGCGGTCAACAGGGCAGGAACTGAAGCTTTCTTT. The gene calls are TRBV28 and TRBJ1-1, with D possibly being TRBD1 (6 bases). The CDR3 length is 16 residues. Germline assignment: CDR1 MDHEN and CDR2 SYDVKM. V lost 4 bases to trimming and J lost 5 bases, with 20 bases between them.

The chain carries TRBV11-2 and TRBJ1-5; D not certain. This CDR3 is 15 amino acids long. Germline V gene data show CDR1 as SGHAT and CDR2 as FQNNGV. V lost 5 bases and J lost 0, with 11 bases in between. DNA for the CDR3: TGTGCCAGCAGCCTTGATGGGGATAGCAATCAGCCCCAGCATTTT. Its protein is CASSLDGDSNQPQHF.

The J gene is TRBJ2-2, the V gene TRBV11-2, with 7 bases fitting TRBD2. Germline trimming cut 5 bases from V and 4 bases from J; bases unmatched to any gene: 10. CDR1 and CDR2 from the germline V gene are SGHAT and FQNNGV. This CDR3 is 16 amino acids long. The CDR3 spells CASSEWGGPVTGELFF. As DNA, the CDR3 is TGTGCCAGCAGCGAATGGGGAGGGCCGGTCACCGGGGAGCTGTTTTTT.

The chain carries TRBV7-2 and TRBJ2-5, with D possibly TRBD1 on 5 matching bases. The CDR3 has 15 residues. V was shortened by 3 bases and J by 2 bases, with 13 bases between the two germline ends. Germline V gene lookup returns CDR1 SGHTA and CDR2 FQGNSA. DNA of the CDR3: TGTGCCAGCAGCTTGCAAGGGGCAGCTCAAGAGACCCAGTACTTC. Translated: CASSLQGAAQETQYF.

This chain links TRBV4-2 with TRBJ2-5; D not certain. V lost 1 base to trimming and J lost 2 bases, with 8 bases between them. The CDR3 extends over 14 amino acids. Germline lookup yields CDR1 LGHNA and CDR2 YNFKEQ. In nucleotides, the CDR3 is TGTGCCAGCAGCCAAGTGGGCGGACAAGAGACCCAGTACTTC. Its protein product is CASSQVGGQETQYF.

The V call is TRBV5-1, the J call TRBJ1-1; D is possibly TRBD1 (5 bases). Germline CDR1 and CDR2: SGHRS and YFSETQ. V gave up 4 bases and J gave up 5 bases, with 21 bases separating them. This CDR3 comprises 16 residues. DNA of the CDR3: TGCGCCAGCAGCCCAGAGCCCGGGGCGGCTGGGACTGAAGCTTTCTTT. This sequence encodes CASSPEPGAAGTEAFF.

The chain joins TRBV27 to TRBJ2-4, with a tentative D call TRBD2 (5 bases). Trimming left V 0 bases short and J 0 bases short, with 9 bases between. Germline-derived CDR1 and CDR2 are MNHEY and SMNVEV (reference sequence). The CDR3 length is 16 residues. Here the CDR3 DNA reads TGTGCCAGCAGTTTATCGGCGGGCGCAGCCAAAAACATTCAGTACTTC. Its translation is CASSLSAGAAKNIQYF.

The chain uses TRBV7-9 and TRBJ2-6; tentative D call: TRBD1 (5 bases). This CDR3 has 15 residues. Trimming cost V 3 bases and J 2 bases, with 8 bases left between them. Germline V gives CDR1 SEHNR, CDR2 FQNEAQ (reference sequence). Written as DNA, the CDR3 is TGTGCCAGCAGCTTTTTCAGGGCTGGGGCCAACGTCCTGACTTTC. It yields the protein CASSFFRAGANVLTF.

The rearrangement links TRBV9 to TRBJ2-1, with D tentatively TRBD1 (6 bases). The CDR3 runs to 14 residues. Trimming stripped 0 bases from V and 9 bases from J, with 13 bases between. The germline V gene has CDR1 SGDLS and CDR2 YYNGEE. The CDR3 DNA is TGTGCCAGCAGCGTAGGGCCAGGGGTAAGTGAGCAGTTCTTC. Amino acids: CASSVGPGVSEQFF.

The rearrangement links TRBV10-2 to TRBJ1-3; TRBD1 matches at 7 bases. J lost 1 base, V lost 2 bases, and 5 bases had no gene match. The germline gives CDR1 WSHSY, CDR2 SAAADI. The CDR3 totals 16 residues. CDR3 in amino acids: CASSEGDSRSGNTIYF. For the CDR3, the DNA is TGCGCCAGCAGTGAGGGGGACAGCAGGTCTGGAAACACCATATATTTT.

A note on this clone: The sample carries other DNA sequences with the same CDR3. The rearrangement joins TRBV9 to TRBJ2-2; D is unresolved. CDR1 and CDR2 (germline): SGDLS, YYNGEE. V shed 0 bases and J shed 7 bases, with 4 bases lying between them. CDR3 length: 12 residues. The CDR3 sequence: CASSVVHGELFF. The CDR3 coding sequence is TGTGCCAGCAGCGTAGTCCACGGGGAGCTGTTTTTT.

V and J are TRBV30 and TRBJ2-7, with 10 positions matching TRBD2. The CDR3 is made up of 16 amino acids. J gave up 6 bases and V 2 bases, and 13 bases lay outside the gene matches. From germline, CDR1 is GTSNPN and CDR2 SVGIG (reference sequence). CDR3 sequence: CAWSLEFVAGGSEQYF. CDR3 nucleotides: TGTGCCTGGAGTTTAGAGTTCGTAGCGGGAGGAAGCGAGCAGTACTTC. The full variable domain, rest sourced from reference TRBV30 and TRBJ2-7, is SQTIHQWPATLVQPVGSPLSLECTVEGTSNPNLYWYRQAAGRGLQLLFYSVGIGQISSEVPQNLSASRPQDRQFILSSKKLLLSDSGFYLCAWSLEFVAGGSEQYFGPGTRLTVT.

The chain employs TRBV2 and TRBJ2-2; a weak D match, TRBD2 (5 bases). CDR1 is SNHLY and CDR2 is FYNNEI in the germline V gene. This CDR3 has 13 residues. The ends were cut back, 3 bases at V and 4 bases at J, with 6 bases in the middle. Here the CDR3 DNA reads TGTGCCAGCAGTGAGACTACCACCGGGGAGCTGTTTTTT. It encodes CASSETTTGELFF.